One and the same sample provided the 27 T cell receptor beta chains below, sequenced in a study of low-dose radiotherapy and immunotherapy resistance in tumors. Amplification, which lasted about 20 PCR cycles, used a constant-region primer and V-primer adapter to amplify TCRs. TCRdb fed the reads into MiXCR, producing one record per CDR3 protein. This table has tens of thousands of distinct CDR3 sequences, around 34% appearing once. The time point is: after trial treatment. As to treatment: LDRT plus nivolumab, ipilimumab, low-dose cyclophosphamide and aspirin (RACIN trial). Source: PBMCs, taken after low-dose radiotherapy plus immunotherapy. The receptors come from a male donor with rectosigmoid adenocarcinoma.

V and J are TRBV5-1 and TRBJ1-4; D not certain. Per germline, CDR1 SGHRS and CDR2 YFSETQ. The CDR3 consists of 15 residues. V lost 5 bases and J lost 0, with 11 bases in between. The CDR3 bases are TGCGCCAGCAGAGACACAGACGCAACTAATGAAAAACTGTTTTTT. Amino acid sequence: CASRDTDATNEKLFF. Variable domain in full (rest from reference TRBV5-1 and TRBJ1-4): KAGVTQTPRYLIKTRGQQVTLSCSPISGHRSVSWYQQTPGQGLQFLFEYFSETQRNKGNFPGRFSGRQFSNSRSEMNVSTLELGDSALYLCASRDTDATNEKLFFGSGTQLSVL.

This clonotype was detected a few times. The genes are TRBV5-4 and TRBJ2-3; 9 bases map to TRBD2. Germline CDR1 SGHNT, CDR2 YYREEE (reference sequence). The CDR3 loop spans 14 amino acids. The trim removed 5 bases at V and 4 bases at J, leaving 5 bases unmatched. The CDR3 region has the DNA TGTGCCAGCAGTTGGCGGGGGGGCTCAGATACGCAGTATTTT. Residues: CASSWRGGSDTQYF.

This clonotype was seen ten or more times. J is TRBJ2-7 and V is TRBV6-2 or TRBV6-3, with a tentative D call TRBD2 (6 bases). Trimming removed 7 bases from V and 0 bases from J, with 16 bases in between. This CDR3 spans 15 amino acids. Germline CDR1 reads MNHEY; CDR2 reads SVGEGT. The CDR3, as DNA: TGTGCCAGCACCGAAAGTGGGGGGAGCTCCTACGAGCAGTACTTC. This sequence encodes CASTESGGSSYEQYF.

This clonotype was counted at least ten times. The chain joins TRBV4-3 to TRBJ2-6; D possibly uses TRBD1 or TRBD2 (5 bases each). Trimming removed 1 base from V and 0 bases from J, with 13 bases in between. Looked up from germline, CDR1 is LGHNA and CDR2 is YSLEER. This CDR3 is built from 18 residues. The DNA for the CDR3 is TGCGCCAGCAGCCAAGGATCGGCAGGGAGCTCTGGGGCCAACGTCCTGACTTTC. It encodes CASSQGSAGSSGANVLTF.

The V and J genes are TRBV28 and TRBJ2-7, with 8 positions matching TRBD1. The CDR3 has 14 residues. V dropped 6 bases and J dropped 5; count of bases not matched to a gene: 9. Germline CDR1 reads MDHEN; CDR2 reads SYDVKM. Written as DNA, the CDR3 is TGTGCCAGCAGGCCCACGGACAGGGTTCACGAGCAGTACTTC. This encodes CASRPTDRVHEQYF. Full variable domain (missing parts from reference TRBV28 and TRBJ2-7): DVKVTQSSRYLVKRTGEKVFLECVQDMDHENMFWYRQDPGLGLRLIYFSYDVKMKEKGDIPEGYSVSREKKERFSLILESASTNQTSMYLCASRPTDRVHEQYFGPGTRLTVT.

The chain recombines TRBV6-1 with TRBJ1-5, with 7 bases matching TRBD1. Germline values: CDR1 MNHNS, CDR2 SASEGT. V lost 5 bases, J lost 3 bases, and 10 bases stayed unmatched. The CDR3 spans 16 residues. The CDR3 spells CASSLGGTVPNQPQHF. The CDR3 DNA reads TGTGCCAGCAGTTTGGGGGGGACAGTCCCCAATCAGCCCCAGCATTTT.

The chain is built from TRBV6-2 or TRBV6-3 and TRBJ2-7; a weak D match, TRBD2 (5 bases). This CDR3 region has 11 residues. The V end was cut by 5 bases, the J end by 6 bases, with 8 bases between. The V gene's germline CDR1 is MNHEY and CDR2 SVGEGT. The CDR3 coding sequence is TGTGCCAGCAGTGGACTTTTCGAGCAGTACTTC. It codes for CASSGLFEQYF.

This clonotype was seen repeatedly, ten times or more. The rearrangement joins TRBV2 to TRBJ2-5; D call uncertain. CDR1 SNHLY and CDR2 FYNNEI come from the germline V gene. The CDR3 runs 18 residues. V gave up 2 bases and J gave up 1 base, with 20 bases separating them. CDR3 nucleotides: TGTGCCAGCAGTGAACTCCCCTTTGGGTCGGTATTCCAAGAGACCCAGTACTTC. This translates into CASSELPFGSVFQETQYF.

This clonotype was picked up many times. V usage is TRBV18 and J usage is TRBJ2-3; the match to TRBD2 covers 11 bases. The CDR3 consists of 15 residues. V lost 6 bases and J lost 1; bases outside the gene matches: 3. Germline CDR1 and CDR2: KGHSH and LQKENI. CDR3 sequence: CASSGLAGRTDTQYF. The CDR3, as DNA: TGTGCCAGCTCCGGACTAGCGGGCCGCACAGATACGCAGTATTTT.

The chain has TRBV11-2 and TRBJ2-1, with TRBD2 identical over 7 bases. The trim removed 5 bases at V and 2 bases at J, leaving 9 bases unmatched. Germline lookup yields CDR1 SGHAT and CDR2 FQNNGV. The CDR3 has 16 residues. The CDR3 loop reads CASSPSYAGAYNEQFF. For the CDR3, the DNA is TGTGCCAGCAGCCCCTCCTATGCGGGGGCCTACAATGAGCAGTTCTTC.

The chain has TRBV12-3 or TRBV12-4 and TRBJ2-1; TRBD2 matches 7 bases. J was trimmed by 2 bases and V by 3 bases; bases with no gene match: 7. There are 16 residues in the CDR3. The CDR3 DNA follows: TGTGCCAGCAGTTTGGCCGCTAGCGGAGCCTACAATGAGCAGTTCTTC. It yields the protein CASSLAASGAYNEQFF.

This clonotype showed up many times. The junction departs from germline at one end; a sequencing error may be responsible. This sequence joins TRBV5-1 and TRBJ2-2; TRBD2 matches at 7 bases. Germline lookup yields CDR1 SGHRS and CDR2 YFSETQ. The CDR3 totals 14 residues. The CDR3: CASSLAVNTGELFF. Written as DNA, the CDR3 is TGTGCCAGCAGCCTAGCGGTTAACACCGGGGAGCTGTTTTTT.

Ten or more counts support this clonotype. This sequence joins TRBV2 and TRBJ1-1, with TRBD1 identical over 7 bases. Germline CDR1 and CDR2: SNHLY and FYNNEI. The CDR3 loop spans 14 amino acids. Losses at the gene ends were 8 bases for V and 8 bases for J; bases not matched to a gene: 14. CDR3 loop: CASQRDSGNREAFF. The DNA of the CDR3 is TGTGCCAGCCAGCGGGACAGCGGCAACCGGGAAGCTTTCTTT.

The rearrangement joins TRBV5-1 to TRBJ1-1, with 9 bases lining up with TRBD1. This CDR3 contains 13 residues. Germline values: CDR1 SGHRS, CDR2 YFSETQ. V was pared by 4 bases and J by 5 bases, with 3 bases of the junction left unmatched. In DNA, the CDR3 is TGCGCCAGCAGCAAGGGACAGGGAACTGAAGCTTTCTTT. It is translated as CASSKGQGTEAFF.

By proportion, this clonotype is medium-sized (0.01 to 0.1%). One junction end does not reproduce the germline sequence, and a read error may be involved. V usage is TRBV2 and J usage is TRBJ2-5; the D is unclear. Germline V gene sequence: CDR1 SNHLY, CDR2 FYNNEI. This CDR3 has 13 residues. CDR3 amino acids: CASNEPFQETQYF. As DNA, the CDR3 is TGTGCCAGCAATGAACCTTTCCAAGAGACCCAGTACTTC. Full variable domain (outside the CDR3, taken from reference TRBV2 and TRBJ2-5): EPEVTQTPSHQVTQMGQEVILRCVPISNHLYFYWYRQILGQKVEFLVSFYNNEISEKSEIFDDQFSVERPDGSNFTLKIRSTKLEDSAMYFCASNEPFQETQYFGPGTRLLVL.

This clonotype was found many times. The gene calls are TRBV7-9 and TRBJ2-5, with D tentatively TRBD1 (6 bases). The germline V gene encodes CDR1 SEHNR and CDR2 FQNEAQ (reference sequence). The ends were cut back, 0 bases at V and 1 base at J, with 15 bases in the middle. This CDR3 is built from 17 residues. CDR3 residues: CASSLAPTGGSQETQYF. The CDR3 DNA follows: TGTGCCAGCAGCTTAGCGCCGACAGGTGGGAGCCAAGAGACCCAGTACTTC.

This clonotype was seen repeatedly, ten times or more. The chain carries TRBV6-2 or TRBV6-3 and TRBJ1-2; TRBD1 might be the D (6 bases). The length of the CDR3 is 14 residues. V was shortened by 5 bases and J by 4 bases, with 14 bases between the two germline ends. Germline V gives CDR1 MNHEY, CDR2 SVGEGT. CDR3 sequence: CASSELVRGYGYTF. The DNA of the CDR3 is TGTGCCAGCAGTGAACTTGTCAGGGGCTATGGCTACACCTTC.

At least ten counts were recorded for this clonotype. The chain is built from TRBV20-1 and TRBJ2-5; 10 bases line up with TRBD2. After removal of 5 bases from V and 5 bases from J, the junction contained 8 bases not matched to a gene. The V gene's germline CDR1 is DFQATT and CDR2 SNEGSKA (reference sequence). The CDR3 runs to 14 residues. CDR3 sequence (DNA): TGCAGTGCTCCCAGTCTAGCGGGGGTGGAGACCCAGTACTTC. Protein sequence: CSAPSLAGVETQYF.

In its sample, this clonotype was seen a few times. The chain links TRBV5-1 to TRBJ2-1; D call uncertain. The V gene lost 1 base and the J gene lost 12 bases, with 11 bases spanning the gap. Germline V gene sequence: CDR1 SGHRS, CDR2 YFSETQ. This CDR3 has 12 residues. The CDR3 sequence: CASSLKGETQFF. CDR3 coding DNA: TGCGCCAGCAGCTTGAAGGGTGAGACGCAGTTCTTC. The full variable domain, rest sourced from reference TRBV5-1 and TRBJ2-1, is KAGVTQTPRYLIKTRGQQVTLSCSPISGHRSVSWYQQTPGQGLQFLFEYFSETQRNKGNFPGRFSGRQFSNSRSEMNVSTLELGDSALYLCASSLKGETQFFGPGTRLTVL.

This clonotype was counted ten times or more. The chain recombines TRBV6-5 with TRBJ2-4; possible D gene TRBD2, 7 bases. Germline V gene sequence: CDR1 MNHEY, CDR2 SVGAGI. Trimming stripped 0 bases from V and 7 bases from J, with 16 bases between. This CDR3 comprises 16 residues. CDR3 residues: CASSYSNRGARNIQYF. The CDR3 bases are TGTGCCAGCAGTTACTCGAATCGGGGGGCGAGGAACATTCAGTACTTC.

This clonotype was recorded a few times. The rearrangement uses TRBV11-2 and TRBJ2-1; 11 nucleotides align to TRBD2. Germline loops: CDR1 SGHAT, CDR2 FQNNGV. This CDR3 contains 18 residues. J gave up 0 bases and V 5 bases, and 9 bases lay outside the gene matches. CDR3 sequence (DNA): TGTGCCAGCAGCCCGGGGCTAGCGGGGGGTACCTCCTACAATGAGCAGTTCTTC. It is translated as CASSPGLAGGTSYNEQFF.

This clonotype was seen ten or more times. The chain couples TRBV28 to TRBJ2-6; no reliable D call. The CDR3 is 17 residues long. The V end was cut by 5 bases, the J end by 0 bases, with 14 bases between. CDR1 and CDR2 from the germline V gene are MDHEN and SYDVKM. For the CDR3, the DNA is TGTGCCAGCAGTCCGATACGACGGAGCTCTGGGGCCAACGTCCTGACTTTC. This encodes CASSPIRRSSGANVLTF. Combining the CDR3 with reference TRBV28 and TRBJ2-6 gives the whole variable domain DVKVTQSSRYLVKRTGEKVFLECVQDMDHENMFWYRQDPGLGLRLIYFSYDVKMKEKGDIPEGYSVSREKKERFSLILESASTNQTSMYLCASSPIRRSSGANVLTFGAGSRLTVL.

This clonotype was seen more than once but under ten times. V and J are TRBV27 and TRBJ2-7; TRBD2 might be the D (5 bases). Trimming left V 5 bases short and J 3 bases short, with 11 bases between. This CDR3 is 13 amino acids long. CDR1 is MNHEY and CDR2 is SMNVEV in the germline V gene (reference sequence). CDR3 sequence reads: CASSGGPRYEQYF. The CDR3 DNA reads TGTGCCAGCAGTGGCGGGCCCCGCTACGAGCAGTACTTC.

This clonotype was counted many times. The chain carries TRBV9 and TRBJ2-3; possibly TRBD2 for D (5 bases). CDR1 SGDLS and CDR2 YYNGEE come from the germline V gene. V dropped 3 bases and J dropped 0 bases, with 11 bases sitting between them. The CDR3 is made up of 15 amino acids. The CDR3 loop is CASSAFPGSTDTQYF. The CDR3 coding sequence is TGTGCCAGCAGCGCGTTCCCGGGGAGCACAGATACGCAGTATTTT.

This clonotype has at least ten counts. The rearrangement uses TRBV10-3 and TRBJ1-2; 7 nucleotides align to TRBD1. The CDR3 length is 16 residues. Losses at the gene ends were 3 bases for V and 2 bases for J; bases not matched to a gene: 9. From germline, CDR1 is ENHRY and CDR2 SYGVKD. CDR3 amino acids: CAISDPDRARNYGYTF. For the CDR3, the DNA is TGTGCCATCAGTGACCCAGACAGGGCCCGGAACTATGGCTACACCTTC.

Many counts were recorded for this clonotype. The V and J genes are TRBV5-1 and TRBJ2-1, with 7 bases that match TRBD2. From germline, CDR1 is SGHRS and CDR2 YFSETQ. The CDR3 has 16 residues. Trimming removed 1 base from V and 4 bases from J; junction bases left unmatched: 8. CDR3 loop: CASSLSGGGNYNEQFF. The CDR3 nucleotides read TGCGCCAGCAGCTTGTCCGGGGGAGGGAATTACAATGAGCAGTTCTTC.

This clonotype was detected ten times or more. The chain joins TRBV2 to TRBJ2-6; no clear D gene. This CDR3 has 14 amino acids. V was trimmed by 4 bases and J by 0 bases, leaving 4 bases between them. The germline gives CDR1 SNHLY, CDR2 FYNNEI. This CDR3 reads CASSGVSGANVLTF. In DNA form, the CDR3 reads TGTGCCAGCAGTGGGGTCTCTGGGGCCAACGTCCTGACTTTC.